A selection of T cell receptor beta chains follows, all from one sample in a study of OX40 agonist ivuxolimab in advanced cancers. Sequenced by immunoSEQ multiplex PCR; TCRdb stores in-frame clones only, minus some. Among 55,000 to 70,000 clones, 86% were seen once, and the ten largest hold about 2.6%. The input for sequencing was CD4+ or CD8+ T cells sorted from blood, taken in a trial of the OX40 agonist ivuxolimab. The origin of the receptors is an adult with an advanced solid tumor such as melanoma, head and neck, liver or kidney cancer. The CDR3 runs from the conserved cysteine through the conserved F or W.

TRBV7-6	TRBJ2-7	CASSPRVAGGSSYEQYF
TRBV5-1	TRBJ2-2	CASSLEQDYAGELFF
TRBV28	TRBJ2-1	CASSSSGTAIYNEQFF
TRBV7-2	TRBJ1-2	CASSRDTQGYGYTF
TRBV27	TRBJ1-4	CASSLSGQAFTNEKLFF
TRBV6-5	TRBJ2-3	CASRAGGAGGATQYF
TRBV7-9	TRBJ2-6	CASSGRRGPGANVLTF
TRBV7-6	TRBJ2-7	CASSLRTSQGGEQYF
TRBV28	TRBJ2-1	CASSLRELYNEQFF
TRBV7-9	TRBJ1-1	CASSLLTGEAFF
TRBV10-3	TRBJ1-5	CAISAGDQPQHF
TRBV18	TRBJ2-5	CASSPGQEETQYF
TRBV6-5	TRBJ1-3	CASSARSGNTIYF
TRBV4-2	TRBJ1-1	CASSQDSRPGLSGAFF
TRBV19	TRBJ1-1	CASSIIGATEAFF
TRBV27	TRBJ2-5	CATFGGGAIPWTQYF
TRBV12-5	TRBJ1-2	CASGFQDGHPVYGYTF
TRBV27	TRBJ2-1	CASRLAGFGNEQFF
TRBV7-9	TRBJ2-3	CASSPTRDRGTDTQYF
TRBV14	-	CASAKGQNSYEQYF
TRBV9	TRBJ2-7	CASSVGISYSGGRTYEQYF
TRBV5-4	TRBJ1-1	CASSLDKRGSAEAFF
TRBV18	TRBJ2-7	CASSPVSSGDYYEQYF
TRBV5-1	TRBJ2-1	CASSSPGQGNEQFF
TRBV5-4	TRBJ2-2	CASSVDSNTGELFF
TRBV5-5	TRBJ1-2	CASSLVSQGADGYTF
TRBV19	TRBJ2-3	CASSQIAGLSTDTQYF
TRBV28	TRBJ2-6	CASSSEYPGANVLTF
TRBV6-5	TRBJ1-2	CASSRSGYGYTF
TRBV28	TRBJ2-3	CASSAAARGAPTLVDTQYF
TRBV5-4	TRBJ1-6	CASSSPPGQGYSPLHF
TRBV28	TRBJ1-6	CASHGRGLRNSPLHF
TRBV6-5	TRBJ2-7	CASSEGDRLYEQYF
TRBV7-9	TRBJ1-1	CASSPGTLEAFF
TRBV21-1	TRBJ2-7	CASSKALYGGRHYEQYF
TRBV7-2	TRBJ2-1	CASSVTGTGYGEQFF
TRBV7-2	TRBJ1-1	CASSLIGGSNTEAFF
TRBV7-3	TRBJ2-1	CASSLGTGEYNEQFF
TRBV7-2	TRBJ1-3	CASSLGRTSGNTIYF
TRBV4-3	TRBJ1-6	CASSQDRGNNSPLHF
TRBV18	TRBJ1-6	CASSPVGGYNSPLHF
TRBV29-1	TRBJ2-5	CSVAGGSRQETQYF
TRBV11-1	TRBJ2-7	CASSWDRSYEQYF
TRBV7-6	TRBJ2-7	CASSLERDRGSNEQYF
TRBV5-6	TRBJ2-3	CASSAGTGFTDTQYF
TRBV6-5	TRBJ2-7	CASYAPGDEQYF
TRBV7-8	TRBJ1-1	CASSDRVRDTEAFF
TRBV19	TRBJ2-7	CASSSGQGYEQYF
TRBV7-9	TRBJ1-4	CASSDYATNEKLFF
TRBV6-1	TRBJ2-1	CASRTGTSGYNEQFF
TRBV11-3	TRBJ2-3	CASSLRGAERDTQYF
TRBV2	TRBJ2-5	CASSPTRANPRETQYF
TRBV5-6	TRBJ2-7	CASSLDFHPTYEQYF
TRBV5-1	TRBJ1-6	CASSSGQGAGNSPLHF
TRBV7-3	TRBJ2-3	CASSLYGTGVADTQYF
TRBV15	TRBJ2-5	CATSRGPTSETQYF
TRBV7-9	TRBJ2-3	CASSLTNSGGTDTQYF